This is a list of T cell receptor beta chains from one sample in a study of T cell changes during pregnancy in multiple sclerosis. The method was immunoSEQ multiplex PCR; TCRdb's version includes in-frame clones alone and lacks a portion of them. The sample carries about 66,000 clones, about 91% recorded once. Sequenced here: CD8+ T cells from peripheral blood mononuclear cells, sampled before pregnancy. All receptors come from a female donor with multiple sclerosis, enrolled in a pregnancy study. Each CDR3 is given with its conserved first and last residue. The D gene is left open where the match is weak. Not every row has a clone size; where given, it reads once, few, many or a size class.

J	size	V	D	DNA	CDR3
TRBJ2-7	-	TRBV4-1	-	TGCGCCAGCAGCCATCATGCTGGCATTCTAGCGAGCTCCTACGAGCAGTACTTC	CASSHHAGILASSYEQYF
TRBJ2-1	-	TRBV13	TRBD2	TGTGCCAGCAGCTTAGCGGCTAGCGGGGGGGCGCCCTCCTACAATGAGCAGTTCTTC	CASSLAASGGAPSYNEQFF
TRBJ1-6	-	TRBV30	TRBD1	TGTGCCTGGGGTGCCCCCTGGGACAGCCCCCTCCACTTT	CAWGAPWDSPLHF
TRBJ2-7	-	TRBV7-6	-	TGTGCCAGCAGCTTAGGTTTCAACTACGAGCAGTACTTC	CASSLGFNYEQYF
TRBJ2-2	-	TRBV15	TRBD2	TGTGCCACCAGCCCCCCGGGGGGGAGGGCCGGGGAGCTGTTTTTT	CATSPPGGRAGELFF
TRBJ2-2	-	TRBV29-1	-	TGCAGCGTTGAAGATCGGGGCGGGGCGAACACCGGGGAGCTGTTTTTT	CSVEDRGGANTGELFF
TRBJ1-2	-	TRBV19	TRBD1	TGTGCCAGTACCCCGGGACAGGGACCTAACTATGGCTACACCTTC	CASTPGQGPNYGYTF
TRBJ2-7	-	TRBV5-6	TRBD1	TGTGCCAGCAGCCCAGGCACAGGGGGCTTCCACGAGCAGTACTTC	CASSPGTGGFHEQYF
TRBJ2-7	-	TRBV5-1	-	TGCGCCAGCAGCTGGGGCGAAAGCTACGAGCAGTACTTC	CASSWGESYEQYF
TRBJ2-3	-	TRBV6-5	-	TGTGCCGTCAGGGATTTTCGCACAGATACGCAGTATTTT	CAVRDFRTDTQYF
TRBJ2-3	-	TRBV5-6	-	TGTGCCAGCAGCTTGGGGGGACATTGGGATACGCAGTATTTT	CASSLGGHWDTQYF
TRBJ1-1	once	TRBV15	-	TGTGCCACCAGCAGGGGGGCAGATACGAACACTGAAGCTTTCTTT	CATSRGADTNTEAFF
TRBJ2-1	-	TRBV13	TRBD2	TGTGCCAGCAGCTTAGGCGTAGCGGGGGGCTACAATGAGCAGTTCTTC	CASSLGVAGGYNEQFF
TRBJ2-1	-	TRBV7-3	-	TGTGCCAGCAGCTTATCTTCTGGCAGGAATGAGCAGTTCTTC	CASSLSSGRNEQFF
TRBJ2-7	-	TRBV27	-	TGTGCCAGCAGTTCCTCAGGGCCCTACGAGCAGTACTTC	CASSSSGPYEQYF
TRBJ1-2	-	TRBV4-1	TRBD1	TGCGCCAGCAGCCAAGCCCTCCAGGGGGAAAATTATGGCTACACCTTC	CASSQALQGENYGYTF
TRBJ2-2	-	TRBV5-1	TRBD2	TGCGCCAGCAGCCCGGGACTAGCGGGGGGGACCGGGGAGCTGTTTTTT	CASSPGLAGGTGELFF